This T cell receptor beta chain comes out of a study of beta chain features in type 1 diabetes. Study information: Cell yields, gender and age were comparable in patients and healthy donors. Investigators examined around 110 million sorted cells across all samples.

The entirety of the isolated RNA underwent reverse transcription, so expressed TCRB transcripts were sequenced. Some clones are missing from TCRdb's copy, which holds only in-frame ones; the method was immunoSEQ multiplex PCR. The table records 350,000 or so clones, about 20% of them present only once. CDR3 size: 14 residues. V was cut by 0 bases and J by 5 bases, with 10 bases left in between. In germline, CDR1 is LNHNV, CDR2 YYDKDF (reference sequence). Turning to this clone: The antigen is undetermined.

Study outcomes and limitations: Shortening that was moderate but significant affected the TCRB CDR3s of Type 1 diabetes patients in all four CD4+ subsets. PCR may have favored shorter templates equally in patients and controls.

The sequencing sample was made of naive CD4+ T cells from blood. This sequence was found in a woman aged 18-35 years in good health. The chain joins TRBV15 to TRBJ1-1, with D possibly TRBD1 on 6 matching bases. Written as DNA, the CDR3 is TGTGCCACCAGCAGAGATCAGGGGCGGACTGAAGCTTTCTTT. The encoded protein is CATSRDQGRTEAFF.